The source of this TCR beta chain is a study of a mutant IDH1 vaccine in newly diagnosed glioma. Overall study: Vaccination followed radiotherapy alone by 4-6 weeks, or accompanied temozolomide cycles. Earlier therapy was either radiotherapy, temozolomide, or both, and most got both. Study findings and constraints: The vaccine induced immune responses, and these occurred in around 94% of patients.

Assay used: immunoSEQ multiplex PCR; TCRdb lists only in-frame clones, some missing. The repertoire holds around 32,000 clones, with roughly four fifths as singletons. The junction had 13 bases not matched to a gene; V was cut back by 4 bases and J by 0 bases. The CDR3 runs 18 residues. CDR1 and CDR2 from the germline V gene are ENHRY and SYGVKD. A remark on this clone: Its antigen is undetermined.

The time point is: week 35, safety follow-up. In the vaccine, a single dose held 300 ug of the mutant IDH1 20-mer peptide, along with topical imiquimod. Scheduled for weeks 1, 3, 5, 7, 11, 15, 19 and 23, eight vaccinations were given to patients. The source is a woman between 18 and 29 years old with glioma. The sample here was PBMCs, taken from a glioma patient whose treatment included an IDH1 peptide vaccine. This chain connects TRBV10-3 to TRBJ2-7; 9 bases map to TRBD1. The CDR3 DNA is TGTGCCATCAGTGGGGGCCCCCCGGGACAGGGAGGCTCCTACGAGCAGTACTTC. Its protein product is CAISGGPPGQGGSYEQYF.